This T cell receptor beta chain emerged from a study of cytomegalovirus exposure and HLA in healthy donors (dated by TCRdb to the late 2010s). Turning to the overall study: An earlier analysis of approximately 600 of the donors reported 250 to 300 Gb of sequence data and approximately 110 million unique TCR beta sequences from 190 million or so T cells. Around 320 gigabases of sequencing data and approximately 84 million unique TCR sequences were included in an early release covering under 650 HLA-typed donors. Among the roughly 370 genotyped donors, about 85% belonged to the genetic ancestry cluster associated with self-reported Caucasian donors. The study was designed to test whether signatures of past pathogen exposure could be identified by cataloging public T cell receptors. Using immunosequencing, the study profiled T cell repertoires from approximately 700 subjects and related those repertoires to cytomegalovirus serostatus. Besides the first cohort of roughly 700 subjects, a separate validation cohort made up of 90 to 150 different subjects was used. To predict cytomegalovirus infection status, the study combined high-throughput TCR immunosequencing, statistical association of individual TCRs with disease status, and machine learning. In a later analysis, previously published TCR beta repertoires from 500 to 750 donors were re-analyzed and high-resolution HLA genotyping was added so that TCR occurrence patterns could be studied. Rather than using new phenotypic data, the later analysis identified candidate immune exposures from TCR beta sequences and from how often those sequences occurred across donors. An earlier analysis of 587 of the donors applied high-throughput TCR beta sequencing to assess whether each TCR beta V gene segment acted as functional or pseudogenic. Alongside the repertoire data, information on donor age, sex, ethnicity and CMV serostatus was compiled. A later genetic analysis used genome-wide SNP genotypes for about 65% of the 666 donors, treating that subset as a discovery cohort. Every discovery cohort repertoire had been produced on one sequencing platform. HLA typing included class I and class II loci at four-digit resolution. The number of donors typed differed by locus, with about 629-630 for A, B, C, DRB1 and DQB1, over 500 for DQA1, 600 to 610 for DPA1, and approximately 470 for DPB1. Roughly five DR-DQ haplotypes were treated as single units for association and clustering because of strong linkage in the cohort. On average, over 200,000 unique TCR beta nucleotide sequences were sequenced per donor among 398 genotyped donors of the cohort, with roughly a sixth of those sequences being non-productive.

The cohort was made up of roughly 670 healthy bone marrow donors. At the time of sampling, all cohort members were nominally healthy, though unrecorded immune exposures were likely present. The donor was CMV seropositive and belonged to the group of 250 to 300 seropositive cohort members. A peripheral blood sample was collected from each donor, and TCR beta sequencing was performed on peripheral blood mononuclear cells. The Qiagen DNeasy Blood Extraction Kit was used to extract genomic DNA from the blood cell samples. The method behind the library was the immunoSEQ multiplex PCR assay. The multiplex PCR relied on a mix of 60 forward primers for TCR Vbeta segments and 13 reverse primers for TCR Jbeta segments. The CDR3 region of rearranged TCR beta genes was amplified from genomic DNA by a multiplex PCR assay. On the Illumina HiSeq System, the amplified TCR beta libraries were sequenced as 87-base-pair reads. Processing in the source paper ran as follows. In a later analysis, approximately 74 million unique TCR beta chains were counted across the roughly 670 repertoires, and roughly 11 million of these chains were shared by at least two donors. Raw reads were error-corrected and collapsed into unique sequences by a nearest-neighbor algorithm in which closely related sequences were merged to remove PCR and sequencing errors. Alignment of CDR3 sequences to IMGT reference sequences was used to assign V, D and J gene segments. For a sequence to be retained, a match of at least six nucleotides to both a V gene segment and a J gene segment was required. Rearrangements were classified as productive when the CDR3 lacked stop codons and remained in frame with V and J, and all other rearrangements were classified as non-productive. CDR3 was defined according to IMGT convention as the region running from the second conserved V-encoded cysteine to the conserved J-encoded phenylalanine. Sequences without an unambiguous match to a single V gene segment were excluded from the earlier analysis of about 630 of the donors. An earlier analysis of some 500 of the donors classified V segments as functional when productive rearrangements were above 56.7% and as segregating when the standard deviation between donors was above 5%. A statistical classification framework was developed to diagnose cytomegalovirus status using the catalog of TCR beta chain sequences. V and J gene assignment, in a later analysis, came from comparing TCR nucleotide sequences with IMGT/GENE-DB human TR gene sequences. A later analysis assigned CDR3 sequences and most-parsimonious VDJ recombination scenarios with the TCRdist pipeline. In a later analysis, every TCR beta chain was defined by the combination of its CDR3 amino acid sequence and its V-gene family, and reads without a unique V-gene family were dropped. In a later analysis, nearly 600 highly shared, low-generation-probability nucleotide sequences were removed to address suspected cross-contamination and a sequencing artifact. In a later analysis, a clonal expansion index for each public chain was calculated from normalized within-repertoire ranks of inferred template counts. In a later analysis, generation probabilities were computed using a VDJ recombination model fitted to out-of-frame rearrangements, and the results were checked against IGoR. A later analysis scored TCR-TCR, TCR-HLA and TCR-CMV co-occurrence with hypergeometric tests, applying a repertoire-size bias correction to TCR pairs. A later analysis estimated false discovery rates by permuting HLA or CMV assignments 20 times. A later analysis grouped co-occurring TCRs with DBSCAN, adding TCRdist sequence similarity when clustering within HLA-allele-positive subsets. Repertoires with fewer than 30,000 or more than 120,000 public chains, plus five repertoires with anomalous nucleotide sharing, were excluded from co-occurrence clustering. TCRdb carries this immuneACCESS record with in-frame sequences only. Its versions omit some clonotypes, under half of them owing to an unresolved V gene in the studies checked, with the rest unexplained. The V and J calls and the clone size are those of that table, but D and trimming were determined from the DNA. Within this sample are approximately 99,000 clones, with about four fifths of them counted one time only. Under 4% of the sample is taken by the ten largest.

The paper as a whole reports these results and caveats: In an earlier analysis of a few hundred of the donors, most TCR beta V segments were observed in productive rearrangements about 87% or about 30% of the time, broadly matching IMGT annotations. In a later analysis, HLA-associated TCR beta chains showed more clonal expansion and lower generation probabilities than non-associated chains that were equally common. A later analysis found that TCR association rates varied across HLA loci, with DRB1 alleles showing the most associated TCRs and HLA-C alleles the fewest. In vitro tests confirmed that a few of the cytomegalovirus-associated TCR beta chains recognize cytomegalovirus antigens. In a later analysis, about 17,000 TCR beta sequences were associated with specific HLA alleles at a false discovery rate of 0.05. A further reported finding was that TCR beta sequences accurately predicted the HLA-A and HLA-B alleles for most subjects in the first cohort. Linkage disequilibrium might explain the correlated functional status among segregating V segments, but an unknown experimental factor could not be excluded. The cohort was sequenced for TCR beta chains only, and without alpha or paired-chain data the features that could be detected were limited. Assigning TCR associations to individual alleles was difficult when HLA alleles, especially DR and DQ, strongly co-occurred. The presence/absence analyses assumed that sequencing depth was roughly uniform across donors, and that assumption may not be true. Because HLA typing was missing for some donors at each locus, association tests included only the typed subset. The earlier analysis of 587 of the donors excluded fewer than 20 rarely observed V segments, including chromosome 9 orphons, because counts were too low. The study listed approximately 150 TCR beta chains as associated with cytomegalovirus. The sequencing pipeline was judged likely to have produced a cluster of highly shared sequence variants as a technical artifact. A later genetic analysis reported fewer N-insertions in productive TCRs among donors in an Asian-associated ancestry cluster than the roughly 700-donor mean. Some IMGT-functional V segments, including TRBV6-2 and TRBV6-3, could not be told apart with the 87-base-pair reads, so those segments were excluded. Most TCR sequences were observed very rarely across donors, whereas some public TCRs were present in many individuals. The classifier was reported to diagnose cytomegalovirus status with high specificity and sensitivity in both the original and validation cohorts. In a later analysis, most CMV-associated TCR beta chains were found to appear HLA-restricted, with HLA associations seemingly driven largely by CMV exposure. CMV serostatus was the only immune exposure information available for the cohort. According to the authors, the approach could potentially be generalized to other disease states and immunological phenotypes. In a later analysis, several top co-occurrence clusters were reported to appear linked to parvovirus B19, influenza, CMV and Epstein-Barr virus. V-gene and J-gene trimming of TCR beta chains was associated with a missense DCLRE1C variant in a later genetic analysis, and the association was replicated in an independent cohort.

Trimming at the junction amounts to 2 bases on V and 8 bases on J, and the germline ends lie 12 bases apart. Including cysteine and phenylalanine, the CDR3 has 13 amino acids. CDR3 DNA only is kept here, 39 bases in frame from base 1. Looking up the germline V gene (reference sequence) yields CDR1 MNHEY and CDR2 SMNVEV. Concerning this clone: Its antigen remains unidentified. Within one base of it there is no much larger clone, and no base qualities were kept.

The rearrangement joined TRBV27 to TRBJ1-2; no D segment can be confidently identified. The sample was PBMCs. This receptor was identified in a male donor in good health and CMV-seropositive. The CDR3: CASSLVEGWGYTF. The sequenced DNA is TGTGCCAGCAGTTTAGTCGAGGGTTGGGGCTACACCTTC.